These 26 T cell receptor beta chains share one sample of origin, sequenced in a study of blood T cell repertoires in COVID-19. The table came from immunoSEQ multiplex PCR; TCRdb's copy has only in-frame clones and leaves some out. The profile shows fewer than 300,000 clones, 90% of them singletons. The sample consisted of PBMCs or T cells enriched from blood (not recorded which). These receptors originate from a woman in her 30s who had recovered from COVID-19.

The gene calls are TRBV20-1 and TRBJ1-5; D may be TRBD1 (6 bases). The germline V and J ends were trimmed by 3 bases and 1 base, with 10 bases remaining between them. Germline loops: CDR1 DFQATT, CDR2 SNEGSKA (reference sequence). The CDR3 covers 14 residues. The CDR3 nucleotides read TGCAGTGCTAGTCAGGGGATAAGCAATCAGCCCCAGCATTTT. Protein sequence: CSASQGISNQPQHF.

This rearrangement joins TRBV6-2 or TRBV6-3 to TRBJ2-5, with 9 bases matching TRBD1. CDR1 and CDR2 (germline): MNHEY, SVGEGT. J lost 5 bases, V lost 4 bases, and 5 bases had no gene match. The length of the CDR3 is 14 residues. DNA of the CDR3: TGTGCCAGCAGTTCCACAGGGGGCGGTGAGACCCAGTACTTC. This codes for CASSSTGGGETQYF.

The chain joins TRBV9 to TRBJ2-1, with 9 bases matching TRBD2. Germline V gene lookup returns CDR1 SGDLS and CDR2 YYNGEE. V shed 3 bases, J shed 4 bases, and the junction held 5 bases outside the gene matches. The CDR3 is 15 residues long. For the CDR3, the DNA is TGTGCCAGCAGCGCCAGACTAGCGGCGTACAATGAGCAGTTCTTC. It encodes CASSARLAAYNEQFF.

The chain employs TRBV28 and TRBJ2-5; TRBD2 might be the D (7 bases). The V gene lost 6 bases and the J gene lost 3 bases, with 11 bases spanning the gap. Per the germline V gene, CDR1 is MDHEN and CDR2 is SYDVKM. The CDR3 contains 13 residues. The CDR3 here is CASRGGGKETQYF. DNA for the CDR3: TGTGCCAGCAGGGGAGGGGGGAAAGAGACCCAGTACTTC.

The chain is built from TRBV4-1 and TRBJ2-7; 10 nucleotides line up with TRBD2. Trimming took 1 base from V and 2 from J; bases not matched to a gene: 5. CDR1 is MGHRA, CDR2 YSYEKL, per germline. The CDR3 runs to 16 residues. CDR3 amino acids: CASSQVSSGSPYEQYF. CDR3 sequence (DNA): TGCGCCAGCAGCCAAGTCTCTAGCGGGAGCCCCTACGAGCAGTACTTC.

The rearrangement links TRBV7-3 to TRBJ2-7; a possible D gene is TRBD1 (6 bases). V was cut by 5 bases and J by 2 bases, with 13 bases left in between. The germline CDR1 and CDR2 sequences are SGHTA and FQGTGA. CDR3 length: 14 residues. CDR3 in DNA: TGTGCCAGCAGCCCCGGAGAGGGGGCCTACGAGCAGTACTTC. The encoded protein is CASSPGEGAYEQYF.

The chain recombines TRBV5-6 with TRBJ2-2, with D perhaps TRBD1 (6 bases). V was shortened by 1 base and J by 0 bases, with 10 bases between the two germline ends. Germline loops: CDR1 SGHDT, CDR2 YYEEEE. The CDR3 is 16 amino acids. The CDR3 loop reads CASSLKTGPNTGELFF. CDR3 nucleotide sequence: TGTGCCAGCAGCTTGAAAACAGGGCCGAACACCGGGGAGCTGTTTTTT. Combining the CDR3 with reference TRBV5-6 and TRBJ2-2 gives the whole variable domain DAGVTQSPTHLIKTRGQQVTLRCSPKSGHDTVSWYQQALGQGPQFIFQYYEEEERQRGNFPDRFSGHQFPNYSSELNVNALLLGDSALYLCASSLKTGPNTGELFFGEGSRLTVL.

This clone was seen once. The CDR3 is CASSFAGTGRDTEAFF. The CDR3 nucleotides are TGTGCCAGCAGTTTTGCGGGCACAGGGAGAGATACTGAAGCTTTCTTT. This sequence joins TRBV28 and TRBJ1-1; tentatively, D is TRBD1 (6 bases). CDR3 length equals 16 residues. From germline, CDR1 is MDHEN and CDR2 SYDVKM. With 3 bases removed from V and 5 bases from J, the gap between germline ends came to 19 bases.

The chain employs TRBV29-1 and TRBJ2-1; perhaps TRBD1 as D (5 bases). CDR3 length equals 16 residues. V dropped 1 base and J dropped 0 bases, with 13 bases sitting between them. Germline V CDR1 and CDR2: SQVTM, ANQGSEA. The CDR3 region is CSVEAPDRTSYNEQFF. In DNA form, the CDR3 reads TGCAGCGTTGAAGCCCCAGACAGAACCTCCTACAATGAGCAGTTCTTC.

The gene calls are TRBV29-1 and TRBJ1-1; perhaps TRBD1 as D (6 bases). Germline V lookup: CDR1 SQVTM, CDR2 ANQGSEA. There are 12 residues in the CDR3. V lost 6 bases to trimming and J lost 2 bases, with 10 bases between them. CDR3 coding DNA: TGCAGCGTGAAGACAGGAAACACTGAAGCTTTCTTT. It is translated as CSVKTGNTEAFF.

The CDR3 DNA is TGTGCCAGCAGATCCGAAGCGGGAGGGGTCTACAATGAGCAGTTCTTC. This gives the protein CASRSEAGGVYNEQFF. This chain uses TRBV28 with TRBJ2-1; TRBD2 aligns across 10 bases. This CDR3 has 16 amino acids. After removal of 6 bases from V and 3 bases from J, the junction contained 8 bases not matched to a gene. Germline CDR1 is MDHEN and CDR2 is SYDVKM. The entire variable domain, with the rest obtained from reference TRBV28 and TRBJ2-1, is as follows: DVKVTQSSRYLVKRTGEKVFLECVQDMDHENMFWYRQDPGLGLRLIYFSYDVKMKEKGDIPEGYSVSREKKERFSLILESASTNQTSMYLCASRSEAGGVYNEQFFGPGTRLTVL.

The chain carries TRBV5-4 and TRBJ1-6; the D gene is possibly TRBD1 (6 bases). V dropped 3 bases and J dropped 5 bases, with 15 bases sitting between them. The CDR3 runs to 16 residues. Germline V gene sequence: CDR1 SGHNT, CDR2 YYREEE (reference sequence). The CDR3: CASSSFQQGHNSPLHF. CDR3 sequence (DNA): TGTGCCAGCAGCTCGTTCCAACAGGGTCATAATTCACCCCTCCACTTT. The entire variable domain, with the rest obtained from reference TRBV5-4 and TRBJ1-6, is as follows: ETGVTQSPTHLIKTRGQQVTLRCSSQSGHNTVSWYQQALGQGPQFIFQYYREEENGRGNFPPRFSGLQFPNYSSELNVNALELDDSALYLCASSSFQQGHNSPLHFGNGTRLTVT.

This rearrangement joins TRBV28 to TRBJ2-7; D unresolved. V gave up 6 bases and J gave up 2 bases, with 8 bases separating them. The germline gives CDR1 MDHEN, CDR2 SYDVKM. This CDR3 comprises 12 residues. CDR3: CASSRPPYEQYF. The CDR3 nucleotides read TGTGCCAGCAGCAGGCCCCCCTACGAGCAGTACTTC. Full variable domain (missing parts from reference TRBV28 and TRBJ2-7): DVKVTQSSRYLVKRTGEKVFLECVQDMDHENMFWYRQDPGLGLRLIYFSYDVKMKEKGDIPEGYSVSREKKERFSLILESASTNQTSMYLCASSRPPYEQYFGPGTRLTVT.

The CDR3: CASSGGGWDETQYF. CDR3 in DNA: TGTGCCAGCAGTGGCGGGGGGTGGGACGAGACCCAGTACTTC. This chain links TRBV2 with TRBJ2-5; 8 nucleotides match TRBD2. After removal of 4 bases from V and 5 bases from J, the junction contained 6 bases not matched to a gene. CDR3 length: 14 amino acids. Germline V lookup: CDR1 SNHLY, CDR2 FYNNEI.

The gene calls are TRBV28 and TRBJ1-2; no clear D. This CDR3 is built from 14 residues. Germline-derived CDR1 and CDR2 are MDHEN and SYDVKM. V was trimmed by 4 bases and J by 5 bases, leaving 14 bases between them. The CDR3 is CASSSAQRAYGYTF. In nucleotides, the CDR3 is TGTGCCAGCAGTTCTGCTCAGCGGGCATATGGCTACACCTTC.

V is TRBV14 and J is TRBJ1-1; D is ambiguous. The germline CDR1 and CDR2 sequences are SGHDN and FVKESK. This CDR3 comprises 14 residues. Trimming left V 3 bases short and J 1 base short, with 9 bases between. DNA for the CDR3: TGTGCCAGCAGCCACCGGGGTCCGAACACTGAAGCTTTCTTT. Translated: CASSHRGPNTEAFF. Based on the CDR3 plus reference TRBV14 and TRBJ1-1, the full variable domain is EAGVTQFPSHSVIEKGQTVTLRCDPISGHDNLYWYRRVMGKEIKFLLHFVKESKQDESGMPNNRFLAERTGGTYSTLKVQPAELEDSGVYFCASSHRGPNTEAFFGQGTRLTVV.

The CDR3 loop reads CASSLGVVGQSNQPQHF. The CDR3 coding sequence is TGTGCCAGCAGCTTAGGGGTGGTTGGGCAGAGCAATCAGCCCCAGCATTTT. The V gene is TRBV7-2, the J gene TRBJ1-5; no firm D call. Trimming took off 1 base at V and 1 base at J, with 14 bases between the two ends. CDR1 and CDR2 from the germline V gene are SGHTA and FQGNSA. CDR3 size: 17 residues.

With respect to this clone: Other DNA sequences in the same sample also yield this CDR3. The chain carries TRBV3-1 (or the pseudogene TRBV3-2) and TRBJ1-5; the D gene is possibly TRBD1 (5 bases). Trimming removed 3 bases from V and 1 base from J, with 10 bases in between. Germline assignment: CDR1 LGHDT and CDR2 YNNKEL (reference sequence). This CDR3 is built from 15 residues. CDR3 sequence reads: CASSQGGGSNQPQHF. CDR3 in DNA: TGTGCCAGCAGCCAGGGGGGAGGCAGCAATCAGCCCCAGCATTTT.

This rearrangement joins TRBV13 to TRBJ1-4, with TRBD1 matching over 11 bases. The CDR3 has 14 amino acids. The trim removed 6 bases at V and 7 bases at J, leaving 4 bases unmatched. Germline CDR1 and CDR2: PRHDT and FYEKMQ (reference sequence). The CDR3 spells CASSLGTGGEKLFF. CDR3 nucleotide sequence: TGTGCCAGCAGTTTGGGGACAGGGGGTGAAAAACTGTTTTTT.

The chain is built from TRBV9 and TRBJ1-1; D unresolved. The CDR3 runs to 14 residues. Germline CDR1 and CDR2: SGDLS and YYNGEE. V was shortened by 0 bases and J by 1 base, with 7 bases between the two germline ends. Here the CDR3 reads CASSVGGENTEAFF. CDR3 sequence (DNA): TGTGCCAGCAGCGTAGGTGGAGAGAACACTGAAGCTTTCTTT.

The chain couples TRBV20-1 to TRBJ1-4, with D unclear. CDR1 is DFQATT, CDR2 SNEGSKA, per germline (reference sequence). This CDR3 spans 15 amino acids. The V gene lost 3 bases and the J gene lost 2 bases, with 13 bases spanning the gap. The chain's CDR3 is CSASGPVPTNEKLFF. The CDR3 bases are TGCAGTGCTAGTGGTCCGGTTCCGACTAATGAAAAACTGTTTTTT.

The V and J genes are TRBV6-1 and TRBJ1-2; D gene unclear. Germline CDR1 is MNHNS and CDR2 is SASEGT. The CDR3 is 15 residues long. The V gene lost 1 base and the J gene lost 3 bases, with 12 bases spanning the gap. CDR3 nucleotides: TGTGCCAGCAGTGAAGTCTTCAGTCGTCACTATGGCTACACCTTC. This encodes CASSEVFSRHYGYTF.

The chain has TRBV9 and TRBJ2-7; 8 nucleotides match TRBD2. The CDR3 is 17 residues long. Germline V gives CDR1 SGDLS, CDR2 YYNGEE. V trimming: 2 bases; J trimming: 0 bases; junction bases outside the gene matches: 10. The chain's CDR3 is CASSVTPLAASSYEQYF. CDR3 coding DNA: TGTGCCAGCAGCGTTACCCCACTAGCGGCCAGCTCCTACGAGCAGTACTTC.

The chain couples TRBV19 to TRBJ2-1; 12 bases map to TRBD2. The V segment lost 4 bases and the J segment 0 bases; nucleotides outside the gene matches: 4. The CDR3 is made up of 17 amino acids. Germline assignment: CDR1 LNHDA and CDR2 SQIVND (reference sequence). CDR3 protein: CASSSGLAGSSYNEQFF. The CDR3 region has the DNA TGTGCCAGTAGTAGCGGACTAGCGGGGAGCTCCTACAATGAGCAGTTCTTC.

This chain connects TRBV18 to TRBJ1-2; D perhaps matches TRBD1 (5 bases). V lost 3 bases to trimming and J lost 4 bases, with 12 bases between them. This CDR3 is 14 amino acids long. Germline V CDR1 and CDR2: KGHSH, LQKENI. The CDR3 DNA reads TGTGCCAGCTCACCGGCCAGGGATCTCTATGGCTACACCTTC. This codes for CASSPARDLYGYTF.

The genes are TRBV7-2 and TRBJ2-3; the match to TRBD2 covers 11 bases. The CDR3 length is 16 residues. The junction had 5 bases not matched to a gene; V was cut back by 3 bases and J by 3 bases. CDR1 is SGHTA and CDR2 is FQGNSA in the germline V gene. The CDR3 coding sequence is TGTGCCAGCAGCTTGACGACTAGCGGGACAACAGATACGCAGTATTTT. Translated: CASSLTTSGTTDTQYF.